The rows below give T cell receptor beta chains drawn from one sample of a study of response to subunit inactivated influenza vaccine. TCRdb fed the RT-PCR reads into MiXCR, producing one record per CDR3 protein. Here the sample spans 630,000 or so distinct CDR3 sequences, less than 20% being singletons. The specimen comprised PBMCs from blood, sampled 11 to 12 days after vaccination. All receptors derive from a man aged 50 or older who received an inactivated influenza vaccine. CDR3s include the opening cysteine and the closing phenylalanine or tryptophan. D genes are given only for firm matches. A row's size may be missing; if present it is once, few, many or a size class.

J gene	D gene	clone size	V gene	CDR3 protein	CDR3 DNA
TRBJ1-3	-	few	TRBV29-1	CSARGAGAGNTIYF	TGCAGCGCCCGAGGGGCAGGGGCTGGAAACACCATATATTTT
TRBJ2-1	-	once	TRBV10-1	CASRTDSYNEQFF	TGCGCCAGCAGGACGGATTCCTACAATGAGCAGTTCTTC
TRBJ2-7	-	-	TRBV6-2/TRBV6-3	CATKRQAASYEQYF	TGTGCCACCAAAAGACAGGCCGCTTCCTACGAGCAGTACTTC
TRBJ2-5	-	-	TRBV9	CASSPEGASRETQYF	TGTGCCAGCAGCCCGGAGGGGGCCAGCCGGGAGACCCAGTACTTC
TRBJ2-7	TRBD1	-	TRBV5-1	CASSGGTGHNEQYF	TGCGCCAGCAGCGGCGGGACAGGGCACAACGAGCAGTACTTC
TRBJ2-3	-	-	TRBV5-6	CASSLITIRETGSTDTQYF	TGTGCCAGCAGCCTAATTACAATCCGGGAGACAGGCTCCACAGATACGCAGTATTTT
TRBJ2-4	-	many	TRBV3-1	CASSQEGLAKNIQYF	TGTGCCAGCAGCCAAGAAGGACTAGCCAAAAACATTCAGTACTTC
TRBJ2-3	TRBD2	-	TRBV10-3	CAISERSGGDTQYF	TGTGCCATCAGTGAGAGGAGCGGGGGGGATACGCAGTATTTT
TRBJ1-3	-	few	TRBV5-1	CASSDSSGNTIYF	TGCGCCAGCAGCGACAGCTCTGGAAACACCATATATTTT
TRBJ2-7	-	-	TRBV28	CASPDEGTPYEQYF	TGTGCCAGCCCTGATGAGGGAACGCCCTACGAGCAGTACTTC
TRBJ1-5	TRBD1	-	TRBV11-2	CASSRGTAYSNQPQHF	TGTGCCAGCAGCCGGGGGACAGCCTATAGCAATCAGCCCCAGCATTTT
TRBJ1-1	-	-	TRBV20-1	CSARDPHSNTEAFF	TGCAGTGCTAGAGATCCCCATTCGAACACTGAAGCTTTCTTT
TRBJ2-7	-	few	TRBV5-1	CASSLEIRATYEQYF	TGCGCCAGCAGCTTGGAAATCCGGGCTACCTACGAGCAGTACTTC
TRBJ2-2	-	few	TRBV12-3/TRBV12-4	CASREAVYKKNTGELFF	TGTGCCAGCAGGGAGGCGGTCTATAAGAAGAACACCGGGGAGCTGTTTTTT
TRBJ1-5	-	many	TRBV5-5	CASSPGHGSNQPQHF	TGTGCCAGCAGCCCTGGACACGGGAGCAATCAGCCCCAGCATTTT
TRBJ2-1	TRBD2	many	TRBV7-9	CATHSGETSYNEQFF	TGTGCCACACATAGCGGGGAAACCTCCTACAATGAGCAGTTCTTC
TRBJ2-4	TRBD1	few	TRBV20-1	CSASRGAKNIQYF	TGCAGTGCTAGCAGGGGGGCCAAAAACATTCAGTACTTC
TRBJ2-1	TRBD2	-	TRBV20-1	CSALGLESHNEQFF	TGCAGTGCTCTGGGACTAGAGTCTCACAATGAGCAGTTCTTC
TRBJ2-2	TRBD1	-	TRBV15	CATSRRDRINTGELFF	TGTGCCACCAGCAGAAGGGACAGGATCAACACCGGGGAGCTGTTTTTT
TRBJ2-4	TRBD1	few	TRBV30	CAWSAPGTGLKNIQYF	TGTGCCTGGAGTGCCCCCGGGACAGGGCTTAAAAACATTCAGTACTTC
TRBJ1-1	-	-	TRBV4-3	CASRLSREPDREAFF	TGCGCCAGCAGATTAAGTCGGGAGCCCGACAGGGAAGCTTTCTTT
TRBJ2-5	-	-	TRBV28	CASRADGAKKTGETQYF	TGTGCCAGCAGGGCTGACGGCGCGAAGAAAACAGGAGAGACCCAGTACTTC
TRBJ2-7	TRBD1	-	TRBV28	CASHPGQGAYEQYF	TGTGCCAGCCACCCAGGACAGGGGGCCTACGAGCAGTACTTC